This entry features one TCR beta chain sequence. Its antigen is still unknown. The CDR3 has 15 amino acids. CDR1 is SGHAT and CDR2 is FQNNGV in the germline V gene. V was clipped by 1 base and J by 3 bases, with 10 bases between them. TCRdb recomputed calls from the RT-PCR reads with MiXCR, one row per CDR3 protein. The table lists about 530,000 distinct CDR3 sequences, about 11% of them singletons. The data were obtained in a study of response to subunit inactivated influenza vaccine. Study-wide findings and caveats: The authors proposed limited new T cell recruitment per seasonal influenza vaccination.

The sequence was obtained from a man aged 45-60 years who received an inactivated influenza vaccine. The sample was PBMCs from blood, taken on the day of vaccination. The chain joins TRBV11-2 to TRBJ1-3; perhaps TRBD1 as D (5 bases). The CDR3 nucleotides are TGTGCCAGCAGCTTAGGGACATATGGTGGAAACACCATATATTTT. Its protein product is CASSLGTYGGNTIYF.